The next 17 T cell receptor beta chains were all read from a single sample in a study of cytomegalovirus exposure and HLA in healthy donors. This PCR relied on a set of 60 Vbeta primers and 13 Jbeta primers. Sequencing was performed with immunoSEQ multiplex PCR; in TCRdb, only in-frame clones are kept and a portion is missing. The repertoire shows some 47,000 clones; the top ten hold more than 2%. The sample taken for sequencing was PBMCs. Receptors were obtained from a woman in her thirties or forties in good health and CMV-seronegative.

Turning to this clone: One end of the junction varies from germline; a read error may be responsible. The chain employs TRBV29-1 and TRBJ1-1; 7 nucleotides line up with TRBD1. This CDR3 is 13 amino acids long. CDR1 and CDR2 (germline): SQVTM, ANQGSEA. The CDR3 reads CSVRPGGPAEDFF. CDR3 DNA: TGCAGCGTTCGGCCAGGGGGACCGGCTGAAGATTTCTTT.

The chain carries TRBV5-1 and TRBJ2-7; the D gene is possibly TRBD2 (5 bases). CDR3 length: 12 amino acids. Germline CDR1 is SGHRS and CDR2 is YFSETQ. Trimming pared 4 bases from V and 5 bases from J, leaving 10 bases between. The CDR3 region has the DNA TGCGCCAGCAGCCCCCGGGGAGACGAGCAGTACTTC. Translated, it gives CASSPRGDEQYF.

The gene calls are TRBV7-2 and TRBJ2-7; 8 bases line up with TRBD2. The CDR3 length is 13 residues. Germline lookup yields CDR1 SGHTA and CDR2 FQGNSA. The J segment lost 0 bases and the V segment lost 8 bases, leaving 3 bases of the junction unmatched. The CDR3 loop reads CASGRGDSYEQYF. The CDR3, as DNA: TGTGCCAGCGGGCGGGGGGACTCCTACGAGCAGTACTTC. Full variable domain (missing parts from reference TRBV7-2 and TRBJ2-7): GAGVSQSPSNKVTEKGKDVELRCDPISGHTALYWYRQSLGQGLEFLIYFQGNSAPDKSGLPSDRFSAERTGGSVSTLTIQRTQQEDSAVYLCASGRGDSYEQYFGPGTRLTVT.

V usage is TRBV7-3 and J usage is TRBJ1-1; D gene ambiguous. Between the trimmed V and J ends, which lost 0 bases and 3 bases, there was a span of 11 bases. Germline V lookup: CDR1 SGHTA, CDR2 FQGTGA. CDR3 size: 15 residues. The CDR3 spells CASSLTYFPDTEAFF. In DNA, the CDR3 is TGTGCCAGCAGCTTAACGTATTTTCCGGACACTGAAGCTTTCTTT.

The J gene is TRBJ1-1, the V gene TRBV7-3; the D is unclear. The germline gives CDR1 SGHTA, CDR2 FQGTGA. V was shortened by 2 bases and J by 1 base, with 5 bases between the two germline ends. This CDR3 has 13 amino acids. The CDR3 DNA sequence: TGTGCCAGCAGCTTATCGCGGAACACTGAAGCTTTCTTT. Amino acid sequence: CASSLSRNTEAFF.

The chain uses TRBV5-1 and TRBJ2-1, with 10 bases matching TRBD2. The CDR3 sequence is 16 residues long. The germline V gene has CDR1 SGHRS and CDR2 YFSETQ. V was pared by 4 bases and J by 2 bases, with 6 bases of the junction left unmatched. CDR3 sequence reads: CASSDLSGGAYNEQFF. CDR3 bases: TGCGCCAGCAGCGACCTCAGCGGGGGGGCCTACAATGAGCAGTTCTTC.

The chain has TRBV6-1 and TRBJ1-1, with D tentatively TRBD1 (6 bases). CDR3 size: 15 residues. The germline V gene has CDR1 MNHNS and CDR2 SASEGT. Trimming removed 6 bases at V and 5 bases at J, with 19 bases between. Here the CDR3 DNA reads TGTGCCAGCAGCCCGATTGAGGGGAGGGGGACTGAAGCTTTCTTT. Translating it yields CASSPIEGRGTEAFF.

Note on this clone: A read error is likely, as this CDR3 ends without the conserved phenylalanine or tryptophan. The chain uses TRBV7-2 and TRBJ1-2; the D is unclear. The CDR3 spans 14 residues. Trimming stripped 3 bases from V and 6 bases from J, with 14 bases between. Germline V gene sequence: CDR1 SGHTA, CDR2 FQGNSA. This CDR3 is CASSFKFAGNGYTI. The CDR3 DNA reads as TGTGCCAGCAGCTTTAAGTTTGCGGGTAATGGCTACACCATC.

The genes are TRBV5-1 and TRBJ1-6; 7 positions match TRBD1. Germline loops: CDR1 SGHRS, CDR2 YFSETQ. V trimming: 3 bases; J trimming: 9 bases; junction bases outside the gene matches: 12. This CDR3 has 16 amino acids. CDR3 amino acids: CASSSGITGAGSPLHF. In DNA form, the CDR3 reads TGCGCCAGCAGCTCTGGTATTACAGGGGCTGGTTCACCCCTCCACTTT.

On this clone itself: The same CDR3 can be traced to other DNA sequences in this sample. The chain has TRBV5-4 and TRBJ1-2; D call uncertain. Trimming stripped 4 bases from V and 3 bases from J, with 16 bases between. Germline CDR1 reads SGHNT; CDR2 reads YYREEE (reference sequence). The CDR3 length is 15 residues. The CDR3 nucleotides read TGTGCCAGCAGCCCCGACCTTCGGCGGCACTATGGCTACACCTTC. Translation gives CASSPDLRRHYGYTF. Full variable domain (outside the CDR3, taken from reference TRBV5-4 and TRBJ1-2): ETGVTQSPTHLIKTRGQQVTLRCSSQSGHNTVSWYQQALGQGPQFIFQYYREEENGRGNFPPRFSGLQFPNYSSELNVNALELDDSALYLCASSPDLRRHYGYTFGSGTRLTVV.

The CDR3 region is CASAPLREGEQYF. CDR3 nucleotides: TGTGCCAGTGCCCCCTTGAGGGAAGGGGAGCAGTACTTC. V is TRBV6-1 and J is TRBJ2-7; D is possibly TRBD2 (5 bases). Trimming stripped 9 bases from V and 7 bases from J, with 19 bases between. The CDR3 length is 13 residues. Germline CDR1 MNHNS, CDR2 SASEGT.

The chain employs TRBV30 and TRBJ2-7; the match to TRBD2 covers 9 bases. The CDR3 is 13 residues long. Germline V lookup: CDR1 GTSNPN, CDR2 SVGIG (reference sequence). The ends lost 5 bases at V and 4 bases at J; junction bases unmatched: 6. The CDR3 region is CAWAGLASYEQYF. CDR3 nucleotide sequence: TGTGCCTGGGCGGGACTAGCTTCATACGAGCAGTACTTC.

The CDR3 region has the DNA TGTGCCAGCAGTGCCCCGGGACAGGGGGATGGCGAGCAGTACTTC. Its protein product is CASSAPGQGDGEQYF. The chain has TRBV6-6 and TRBJ2-7; 11 bases align to TRBD1. Germline lookup yields CDR1 MNHNY and CDR2 SVGAGI (reference sequence). J was trimmed by 6 bases and V by 5 bases; bases with no gene match: 9. This CDR3 comprises 15 residues.

The chain joins TRBV29-1 to TRBJ2-3; TRBD2 matches at 9 bases. The germline CDR1 and CDR2 sequences are SQVTM and ANQGSEA. The V segment lost 6 bases and the J segment 1 base; nucleotides outside the gene matches: 14. This CDR3 is 17 amino acids long. This CDR3 is CSVLDAGGRAGTDTQYF. The CDR3 DNA reads as TGCAGCGTACTCGATGCGGGAGGGCGGGCAGGCACAGATACGCAGTATTTT.

V and J are TRBV18 and TRBJ2-5, with D uncertain. The CDR3 contains 13 residues. V was trimmed by 3 bases and J by 1 base, leaving 6 bases between them. The V gene's germline CDR1 is KGHSH and CDR2 LQKENI. The DNA for the CDR3 is TGTGCCAGCTCACCCAGATCCCAAGAGACCCAGTACTTC. This translates into CASSPRSQETQYF.

This chain connects TRBV2 to TRBJ1-2, with a tentative D call TRBD1 (6 bases). Germline CDR1 reads SNHLY; CDR2 reads FYNNEI. V shed 8 bases and J shed 0 bases, with 13 bases lying between them. CDR3 length: 14 amino acids. CDR3 protein: CASSGTRANYGYTF. CDR3 DNA: TGTGCCAGCTCCGGGACAAGGGCTAACTATGGCTACACCTTC.

This chain joins TRBV5-5 and TRBJ1-5; 10 nucleotides align to TRBD1. CDR1 and CDR2 from the germline V gene are SGHKS and YYEKEE (reference sequence). This CDR3 region has 17 residues. V dropped 5 bases and J dropped 1; count of bases not matched to a gene: 9. The chain's CDR3 is CASRNGTGAWSNQPQHF. The CDR3 bases are TGTGCCAGCAGAAACGGGACAGGGGCATGGAGCAATCAGCCCCAGCATTTT.